What follows are 8 T cell receptor beta chains derived from one specimen sequenced in a study of blood T cell repertoires in COVID-19. Some clones are missing from TCRdb's copy, which holds only in-frame ones; the method was immunoSEQ multiplex PCR. The table records under 60,000 clones, more than 90% of them present only once. The sequenced material came from peripheral blood. The receptor set was obtained from a human donor in a cohort sampled during active COVID-19.

The chain uses TRBV5-4 and TRBJ1-2; a possible D gene is TRBD1 (6 bases). Germline loops: CDR1 SGHNT, CDR2 YYREEE (reference sequence). The CDR3 is 15 amino acids. Deletions cut 4 bases from V and 0 bases from J, with 13 bases between. Here the CDR3 reads CASSTKTGSNYGYTF. The CDR3 DNA is TGTGCCAGCAGCACTAAGACAGGTTCTAACTATGGCTACACCTTC.

This clone was seen a handful of times. The V gene is TRBV6-5, the J gene TRBJ1-4; 11 bases fit TRBD1. This CDR3 has 13 amino acids. V was pared by 6 bases and J by 7 bases, with 1 base of the junction left unmatched. Germline values: CDR1 MNHEY, CDR2 SVGAGI. The CDR3 sequence is CASRGTGGEKLFF. In nucleotides, the CDR3 is TGTGCCAGCAGGGGGACAGGGGGTGAAAAACTGTTTTTT.

The chain has TRBV12-5 and TRBJ2-5; tentative D call: TRBD1 (6 bases). The germline CDR1 and CDR2 sequences are LGHNT and FRNRAP. Between the trimmed V and J ends, which lost 6 bases and 0 bases, there was a span of 17 bases. CDR3 length: 16 residues. CDR3 sequence reads: CASGLDSLGYQETQYF. The CDR3 bases are TGTGCTAGTGGCCTGGACAGCCTGGGGTACCAAGAGACCCAGTACTTC.

The count of this clone is one. The chain carries TRBV27 and TRBJ2-3; 7 nucleotides line up with TRBD2. Germline V gene data show CDR1 as MNHEY and CDR2 as SMNVEV (reference sequence). V trimming: 6 bases; J trimming: 1 base; junction bases outside the gene matches: 16. CDR3 size: 18 residues. The CDR3, as DNA: TGTGCCAGCAGCAAAGAGGCCCTGCGGGAGTGGGGCACAGATACGCAGTATTTT. It codes for CASSKEALREWGTDTQYF.

V gene TRBV4-2 combines with J gene TRBJ1-2, with 8 bases identical to TRBD1. V dropped 1 base and J dropped 5; count of bases not matched to a gene: 9. Germline CDR1 LGHNA, CDR2 YNFKEQ. CDR3 length: 16 residues. The CDR3 DNA sequence: TGTGCCAGCAGCCAAGTCTTGGCAGGGGGCGCATATGGCTACACCTTC. Residues: CASSQVLAGGAYGYTF.

The chain is built from TRBV28 and TRBJ2-1, with unresolved D. Germline CDR1 is MDHEN and CDR2 is SYDVKM. Trimming cost V 2 bases and J 8 bases, with 10 bases left between them. There are 13 residues in the CDR3. For the CDR3, the DNA is TGTGCCAGCAGTTTAGTCTTAGCATATGAGCAGTTCTTC. It specifies CASSLVLAYEQFF. Full variable domain (outside the CDR3, taken from reference TRBV28 and TRBJ2-1): DVKVTQSSRYLVKRTGEKVFLECVQDMDHENMFWYRQDPGLGLRLIYFSYDVKMKEKGDIPEGYSVSREKKERFSLILESASTNQTSMYLCASSLVLAYEQFFGPGTRLTVL.

The J gene is TRBJ1-1, the V gene TRBV13; 12 bases agree with TRBD1. The J segment lost 1 base and the V segment lost 2 bases, leaving 11 bases of the junction unmatched. Germline values: CDR1 PRHDT, CDR2 FYEKMQ (reference sequence). CDR3 length equals 19 residues. The CDR3 DNA reads as TGTGCCAGCAGCTTACTCGTGGGGACAGGGGGCTCCCGGAACACTGAAGCTTTCTTT. Its protein is CASSLLVGTGGSRNTEAFF. The full variable domain, completed using reference TRBV13 and TRBJ1-1, is AAGVIQSPRHLIKEKRETATLKCYPIPRHDTVYWYQQGPGQDPQFLISFYEKMQSDKGSIPDRFSAQQFSDYHSELNMSSLELGDSALYFCASSLLVGTGGSRNTEAFFGQGTRLTVV.

A note on this clone: The same CDR3 can be traced to other DNA sequences in this sample. The chain's CDR3 is CAISDPGQPNTEAFF. The CDR3 coding sequence is TGTGCCATCAGTGACCCGGGACAGCCGAACACTGAAGCTTTCTTT. The rearrangement links TRBV10-3 to TRBJ1-1, with TRBD1 matching over 7 bases. V lost 3 bases to trimming and J lost 1 base; unmatched junction nucleotides: 5. The germline V gene has CDR1 ENHRY and CDR2 SYGVKD. The CDR3 totals 15 residues.